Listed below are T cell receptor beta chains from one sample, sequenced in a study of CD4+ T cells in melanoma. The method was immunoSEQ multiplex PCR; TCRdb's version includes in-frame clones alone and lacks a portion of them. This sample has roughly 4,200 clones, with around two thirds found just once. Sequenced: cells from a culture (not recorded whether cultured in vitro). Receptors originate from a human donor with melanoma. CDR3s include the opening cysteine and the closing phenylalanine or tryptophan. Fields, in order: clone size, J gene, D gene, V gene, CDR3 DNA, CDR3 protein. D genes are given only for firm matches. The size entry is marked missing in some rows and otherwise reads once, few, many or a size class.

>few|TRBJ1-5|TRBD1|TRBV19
TGTGCCAGTGCCCCAGGGGGGCCAGGGCAGCCCCAGCATTTT
CASAPGGPGQPQHF
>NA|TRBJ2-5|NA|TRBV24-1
TGTGCCACCAGTGCCCGCGGGCAGGGAGGCAGAGAGACCCAGTACTTC
CATSARGQGGRETQYF
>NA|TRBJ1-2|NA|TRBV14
TGTGCCAGCAGCCAATCTGGGGCAGGCTATGGCTACACCTTC
CASSQSGAGYGYTF
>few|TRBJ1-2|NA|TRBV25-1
TGTGCCAGCAGTGGAGGTCTTCCGGGACAAGGCTATGGCTACACCTTC
CASSGGLPGQGYGYTF
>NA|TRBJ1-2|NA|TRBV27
TGTGCCAGCAGGCAAGCAGGGGAGGCGTACTATGGCTACACCTTC
CASRQAGEAYYGYTF
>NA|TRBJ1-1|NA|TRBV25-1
TGTGCCAGCAGTGAACTGGGTACTGAAGCTTTCTTT
CASSELGTEAFF
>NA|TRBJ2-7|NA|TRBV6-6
TGTGCCAGCAGTTACGTCCAGGGTACCTCCTACGAGCAGTACTTC
CASSYVQGTSYEQYF
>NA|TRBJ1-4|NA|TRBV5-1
TGCGCCAGCAGCTTGGTTTGGCCCAGAACAACTAATGAAAAACTGTTTTTT
CASSLVWPRTTNEKLFF
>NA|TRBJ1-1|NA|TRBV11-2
TGTGCCAGCAGCTCCCAAGGCTGGGCTGAAGCTTTCTTT
CASSSQGWAEAFF
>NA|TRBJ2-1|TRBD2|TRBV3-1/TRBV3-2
TGTGCCAGCAGCCAAGACCTAGCGGGGTATGACAATGAGCAGTTCTTC
CASSQDLAGYDNEQFF
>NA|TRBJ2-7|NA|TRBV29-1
TGCAGCGTTACGGGGCAGGCCAACTCCTACGAGCAGTACTTC
CSVTGQANSYEQYF
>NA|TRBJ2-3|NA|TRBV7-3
TGTGCCAGCAGCGCGGGGACTGTTACTAGCACAGATACGCAGTATTTT
CASSAGTVTSTDTQYF
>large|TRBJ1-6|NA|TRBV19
TGTGCCAGTAGTATTGTAGGGGCATCACCCCTCCACTTT
CASSIVGASPLHF
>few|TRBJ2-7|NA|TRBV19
TGTGCCAGTAGCCCAGGGCCCGGGGCCCACTACGAGCAGTACTTC
CASSPGPGAHYEQYF
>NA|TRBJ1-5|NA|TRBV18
TGTGCCAGCTCATATGGACAGAGTAATCAGCCCCAGCATTTT
CASSYGQSNQPQHF
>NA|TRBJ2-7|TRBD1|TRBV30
TGTGCCTGGACAGGGGGTAACTACGAGCAGTACTTC
CAWTGGNYEQYF
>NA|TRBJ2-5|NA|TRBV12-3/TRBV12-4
TGTGCCAGCAGTTTCACAGACCAAGAGACCCAGTACTTC
CASSFTDQETQYF
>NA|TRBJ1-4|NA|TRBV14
TGTGCCAGCAGCCGGGGTCGGCCTGAAAAACTGTTTTTT
CASSRGRPEKLFF
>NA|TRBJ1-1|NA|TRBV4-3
TGCGCCAGCAGCCAAGAGCCAGGGGCAGGCACTGAAGCTTTCTTT
CASSQEPGAGTEAFF
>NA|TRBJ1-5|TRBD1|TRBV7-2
TGTGCCAGCAGCTCGAGGGGGCAAAGCAATCAGCCCCAGCATTTT
CASSSRGQSNQPQHF
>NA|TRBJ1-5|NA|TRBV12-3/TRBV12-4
TGTGCCAGCAGTTGGGTTAGCAATCAGCCCCAGCATTTT
CASSWVSNQPQHF
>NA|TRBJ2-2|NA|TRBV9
TGTGCCAGCAGCGGAGACAGGTTAGGCGGGGAGCTGTTTTTT
CASSGDRLGGELFF
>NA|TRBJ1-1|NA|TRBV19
TGTGCCAGTAGTCCAGCGGGCCTGAACACTGAAGCTTTCTTT
CASSPAGLNTEAFF
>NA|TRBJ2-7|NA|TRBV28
TGTGCCAGCAGTTCTGTAGGACAGTACGAGCAGTACTTC
CASSSVGQYEQYF
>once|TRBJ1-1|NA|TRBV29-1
TGCAGCGTTGAAGATTGGGACACTTCAAGCACGAACACTGAAGCTTTCTTT
CSVEDWDTSSTNTEAFF
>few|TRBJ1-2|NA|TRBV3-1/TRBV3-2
TGTGCCAGCAGCCAAGATGGTGGCTACACCTTC
CASSQDGGYTF
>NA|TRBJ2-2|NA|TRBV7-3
TGTGCCAGCAGCTTAACACAGGGTTTTTATTCCGGGGAGCTGTTTTTT
CASSLTQGFYSGELFF
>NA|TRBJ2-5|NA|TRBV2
TGTGCCAGCAGTCGACGACAGGCAGAGACCCAGTACTTC
CASSRRQAETQYF
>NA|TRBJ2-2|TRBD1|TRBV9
TGTGCCAGCAGCGGGGGACAGGATCTGGCCGGGGAGCTGTTTTTT
CASSGGQDLAGELFF
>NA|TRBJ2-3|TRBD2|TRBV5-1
TGCGCCAGCAGCGTTGGACTAGCGGGGGGGATCACAGATACGCAGTATTTT
CASSVGLAGGITDTQYF
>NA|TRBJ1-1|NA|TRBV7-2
TGTGCCAGCAGCTTTACAACGAACACTGAAGCTTTCTTT
CASSFTTNTEAFF
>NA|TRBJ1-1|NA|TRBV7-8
TGTGCCAGCAGCGTAAAAAGGATGAACACTGAAGCTTTCTTT
CASSVKRMNTEAFF
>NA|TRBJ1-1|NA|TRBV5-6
TGTGCCAGCAGCTTCCAGGGCAACACTGAAGCTTTCTTT
CASSFQGNTEAFF
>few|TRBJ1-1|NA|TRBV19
TGTGCCAGTAGCACCAGGGCAACTGAAGCTTTCTTT
CASSTRATEAFF
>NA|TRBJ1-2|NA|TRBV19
TGTGCCAGTAGTATACATACGGAATCTATGTATGGCTACACCTTC
CASSIHTESMYGYTF
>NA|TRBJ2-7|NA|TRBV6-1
TGTGCCAGCAGTGAAGCGGAGGTCCGAAAGGAGCAGTACTTC
CASSEAEVRKEQYF
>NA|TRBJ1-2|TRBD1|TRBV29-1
TGCAGCGCCGAGGACAGGGCAGATGGCTACACCTTC
CSAEDRADGYTF
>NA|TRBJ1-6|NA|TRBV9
TGTGCCAGCAGCGAGGACGTAAATTCACCCCTCCACTTT
CASSEDVNSPLHF
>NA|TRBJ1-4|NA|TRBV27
TGTGCCAGCAGTTTATCACTCGTCCATAATGAAAAACTGTTTTTT
CASSLSLVHNEKLFF
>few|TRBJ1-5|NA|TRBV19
TGTGCCAGTAGGAGGGGAGCGAGCAATCAGCCCCAGCATTTT
CASRRGASNQPQHF
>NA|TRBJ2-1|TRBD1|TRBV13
TGTGCCAGCAGCCCACTGGACAGGGGAGGCTACAATGAGCAGTTCTTC
CASSPLDRGGYNEQFF
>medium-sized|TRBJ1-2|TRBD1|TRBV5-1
TGCGCCAGCAGCTTGGCCAAGGCAGGGGGCTTCTATGGCTACACCTTC
CASSLAKAGGFYGYTF
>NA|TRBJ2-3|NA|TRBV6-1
TGTGCCAGCAGTGTCTTAAAACAGGGTCTCACGGGAACAGATACGCAGTATTTT
CASSVLKQGLTGTDTQYF
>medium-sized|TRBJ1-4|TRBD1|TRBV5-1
TGCGCCAGCAGCTGGACAGGTCCTAATGAAAAACTGTTTTTT
CASSWTGPNEKLFF
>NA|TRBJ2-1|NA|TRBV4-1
TGCGCCAGCAGGGTAGGTGATGAGCAGTTCTTC
CASRVGDEQFF
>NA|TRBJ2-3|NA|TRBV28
TGTGCCAGCAGCCCGACAGATACGCAGTATTTT
CASSPTDTQYF
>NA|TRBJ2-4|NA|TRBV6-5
TGTGCCAGCCGAACACTAGCCAAAAACATTCAGTACTTC
CASRTLAKNIQYF
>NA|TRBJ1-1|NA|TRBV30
TGTGCCTACCTCCACGGACAGAGTCGTGAAGCTTTCTTT
CAYLHGQSREAFF